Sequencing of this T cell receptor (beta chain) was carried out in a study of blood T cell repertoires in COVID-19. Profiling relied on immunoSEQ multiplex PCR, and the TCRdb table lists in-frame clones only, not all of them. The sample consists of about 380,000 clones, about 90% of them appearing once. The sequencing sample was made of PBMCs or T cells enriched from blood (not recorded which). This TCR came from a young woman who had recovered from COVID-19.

This chain's CDR3 is CASTPSGGGRFYEQYF. The DNA of the CDR3 is TGTGCCAGTACCCCCTCGGGGGGTGGCAGATTCTACGAGCAGTACTTC. The chain couples TRBV19 to TRBJ2-7, with 7 nucleotides matching TRBD2. The CDR3 consists of 16 residues. The V segment lost 7 bases and the J segment 3 bases; nucleotides outside the gene matches: 15. CDR1 is LNHDA and CDR2 is SQIVND in the germline V gene (reference sequence). Together with reference TRBV19 and TRBJ2-7, the CDR3 gives the full variable domain: DGGITQSPKYLFRKEGQNVTLSCEQNLNHDAMYWYRQDPGQGLRLIYYSQIVNDFQKGDIAEGYSVSREKKESFPLTVTSAQKNPTAFYLCASTPSGGGRFYEQYFGPGTRLTVT.